This T cell receptor (beta chain) was sequenced during a study of CD8+CD57+ T cells in acquired aplastic anemia. Looking at the study overall: The study obtained an average of 3.2 ug of DNA from sorted CD4+ and CD8+ cells. Healthy CD8+ samples averaged roughly 9.9 million reads. General study points: Almost 30 shared CD8+ CDR3s appeared highly expressed within patients' immunodominant clones.

V shed 7 bases and J shed 2 bases, with 11 bases lying between them. Germline CDR1 SNHLY, CDR2 FYNNEI. The CDR3 length is 13 residues. This clonotype was seen only once. Its antigen remains unidentified. The study profiled TCR beta VDJ and CDR3 using genomic DNA as template. Each CDR3 protein is one row after TCRdb ran MiXCR on the reads. The data contain about 210,000 distinct CDR3 sequences, about 59% of them singletons. Sequencing was performed on sorted CD4+, CD8+, or CD8+CD57+ T cells (not recorded which) from PBMCs. This clonotype originated in a human donor in good health. V and J are TRBV2 and TRBJ1-1; D uncertain. The CDR3 coding sequence is TGTGCCAGCATGAGGGCAGTCAACACTGAAGCTTTCTTT. It codes for CASMRAVNTEAFF.